Listed below are T cell receptor beta chains from one sample, sequenced in a study of blood T cell repertoires in COVID-19. Profiled with immunoSEQ multiplex PCR; TCRdb holds only in-frame clones, not every one. The table records around 47,000 clones, around four fifths of them present only once. The sample consisted of peripheral blood. The receptors derive from a man between 65 and 85 years old with active COVID-19. Each CDR3 is given with its conserved first and last residue. A D gene is named only where the DNA matches it firmly. The size entry is marked missing in some rows and otherwise reads once, few, many or a size class.

abundance,j_gene,d_gene,v_gene,len,CDR3nt,CDR3aa
-,TRBJ2-5,-,TRBV15,14,TGTGCCACCAGCAGTCAACAGACCGCAGAGACCCAGTACTTC,CATSSQQTAETQYF
-,TRBJ1-5,-,TRBV4-2,16,TGTGCCAGCAGCCAAGAGAGGGATCGGAGCAATCAGCCCCAGCATTTT,CASSQERDRSNQPQHF
-,TRBJ2-3,-,TRBV20-1,14,TGCAGTGCTAGTTGGAGGGAGTCCACAGATACGCAGTATTTT,CSASWRESTDTQYF
once,TRBJ1-1,-,TRBV7-9,15,TGTGCCAGCAGCCCAGACAGTGAAATGAACACTGAAGCTTTCTTT,CASSPDSEMNTEAFF
-,TRBJ1-3,-,TRBV5-1,15,TGCGCCAGCAGCGCACAGGGAAGCTCTGGAAACACCATATATTTT,CASSAQGSSGNTIYF
-,TRBJ1-4,-,TRBV6-5,14,TGTGCCAGCAGGACAGGCTCAACTAATGAAAAACTGTTTTTT,CASRTGSTNEKLFF
-,TRBJ2-5,TRBD1,TRBV7-3,14,TGTGCCAGCAGCCCACCTACAGGGGAAGAGACCCAGTACTTC,CASSPPTGEETQYF
-,TRBJ2-6,-,TRBV3-1/TRBV3-2,16,TGTGCCAGCAGCCAGCCGGTGGGCCCTGGGGCCAACGTCCTGACTTTC,CASSQPVGPGANVLTF
-,TRBJ2-6,-,TRBV27,15,TGTGCCAGCAGTTTAAGGGGCTTTGGGGCCAACGTCCTGACTTTC,CASSLRGFGANVLTF
once,TRBJ2-3,-,TRBV7-9,15,TGTGCCAGCAGCTTAGTCCTTTTACCGGCAGATACGCAGTATTTT,CASSLVLLPADTQYF
-,TRBJ2-5,-,TRBV5-4,16,TGTGCCAGCAGCTTGAAGGTGGGGCGGGGAGTGGAGACCCAGTACTTC,CASSLKVGRGVETQYF
medium-sized,TRBJ1-1,-,TRBV29-1,13,TGCAGCGTTGCTGTCTCTGTCGGAGGAGAAGCTTTCTTT,CSVAVSVGGEAFF
-,TRBJ2-7,TRBD1,TRBV7-7,14,TGTGCCAGCAGCCCGGGGACAGGGCTCAGCGAGCAGTACTTC,CASSPGTGLSEQYF
-,TRBJ1-5,TRBD1,TRBV6-5,14,TGTGCCAGCAGATACGACAGGGCGAGACAGCCCCAGCATTTT,CASRYDRARQPQHF
-,TRBJ1-1,TRBD1,TRBV4-1,15,TGCGCCAGCAGCCAAGGACCGACAGGGGACACTGAAGCTTTCTTT,CASSQGPTGDTEAFF
-,TRBJ2-5,-,TRBV5-6,14,TGTGCCAGCAGCATGGAGGGGGCGCGGGAGACCCAGTACTTC,CASSMEGARETQYF
-,TRBJ1-2,-,TRBV4-3,14,TGCGCCAGCAGCCAAGCCAACGGCGGCTATGGCTACACCTTC,CASSQANGGYGYTF
-,TRBJ2-7,-,TRBV3-1/TRBV3-2,15,TGTGCCAGCAGCTCAGGGCGGAGGGGCTCCTACGAGCAGTACTTC,CASSSGRRGSYEQYF
-,TRBJ2-1,-,TRBV19,19,TGTGCCAGTAGTATATTCCCCCCCTACAGGGTAGAGTGGGACAATGAGCAGTTCTTC,CASSIFPPYRVEWDNEQFF
few,TRBJ1-6,TRBD1,TRBV19,16,TGTGCCAGTAGTCCGGGACAGGGGGTGAATAATTCACCCCTCCACTTT,CASSPGQGVNNSPLHF
-,TRBJ2-5,TRBD1,TRBV5-1,15,TGCGCCAGCAGAACGGGACAGCCACTCCAAGAGACCCAGTACTTC,CASRTGQPLQETQYF
-,TRBJ1-2,-,TRBV12-3/TRBV12-4,13,TGTGCCAGCAGTTTATTAGTCCAGGGGGGCTACACCTTC,CASSLLVQGGYTF
-,TRBJ2-7,TRBD1,TRBV28,12,TGTGCCAGCAGTTCGGACAGGGAAAAGCAGTACTTC,CASSSDREKQYF
-,TRBJ1-1,TRBD1,TRBV7-3,15,TGTGCCAGCAGCGCCCAGGGGGCGGGTGGGACTGAAGCTTTCTTT,CASSAQGAGGTEAFF
-,TRBJ2-7,TRBD1,TRBV7-9,14,TGTGCCAGCACATCGGGACAGGGGGCATACGAGCAGTACTTC,CASTSGQGAYEQYF
-,TRBJ2-3,TRBD2,TRBV3-1/TRBV3-2,16,TGTGCCAGCAGCTTCCAAGCGGGGGGGAACACAGATACGCAGTATTTT,CASSFQAGGNTDTQYF
-,TRBJ1-6,-,TRBV9,15,TGTGCCAGCAGCGTAGGCGCAGGGTTAAATTCACCCCTCCACTTT,CASSVGAGLNSPLHF
few,TRBJ1-1,-,TRBV28,13,TGTGCCAGCAGTAGCCGGGTCCCCTTTGAAGCTTTCTTT,CASSSRVPFEAFF
-,TRBJ1-1,-,TRBV6-5,13,TGTGCCAGCAGTCCAGCGTGGGGCGGTGAAGCTTTCTTT,CASSPAWGGEAFF
-,TRBJ2-2,TRBD1,TRBV4-2,18,TGTGCCAGCAGCCAGCAGGGGATTAGACAGGGGGGCACCGGGGAGCTGTTTTTT,CASSQQGIRQGGTGELFF
-,TRBJ2-1,TRBD1,TRBV6-5,12,TGTGCCAGCTCATACAGGGGTAATGAGCAGTTCTTC,CASSYRGNEQFF
-,TRBJ2-7,TRBD1,TRBV15,14,TGTGCCACCAGCCGGGACAGGGGCGTCTACGAGCAGTACTTC,CATSRDRGVYEQYF
-,TRBJ1-1,TRBD1,TRBV9,12,TGTGCCAGCAGCCCCATGACAGGGTTCGCTTTCTTT,CASSPMTGFAFF
-,TRBJ2-2,-,TRBV6-5,15,TGTGCCAGCAGTTCCCGTTTACAGAACACCGGGGAGCTGTTTTTT,CASSSRLQNTGELFF
-,TRBJ1-4,-,TRBV5-4,15,TGTGCCAGCAGCGTCAGGGGTCCAACTAATGAAAAACTGTTTTTT,CASSVRGPTNEKLFF
-,TRBJ1-5,TRBD1,TRBV7-2,14,TGTGCCAGCAGCCGGGACAGGGGTTATCAGCCCCAGCATTTT,CASSRDRGYQPQHF
-,TRBJ1-6,TRBD1,TRBV5-4,15,TGTGCCAGCAGCTCTCCGGGACAGGGGAATTCACCCCTCCACTTT,CASSSPGQGNSPLHF
-,TRBJ1-4,-,TRBV30,12,TGTGCCTGGAGTAGGGGAAATGAAAAACTGTTTTTT,CAWSRGNEKLFF
-,TRBJ2-7,TRBD2,TRBV7-8,15,TGTGCCAGCAGCTGGGGACTAGCGGGTCTCTACGAGCAGTACTTC,CASSWGLAGLYEQYF
-,TRBJ2-5,-,TRBV7-2,14,TGTGCCAGCAGCTTCCAGGGGCCAGGAGAGACCCAGTACTTC,CASSFQGPGETQYF
once,TRBJ2-5,-,TRBV27,14,TGTGCCAGCAACCTCTCTGGCGGGGTTGGGACCCAGTACTTC,CASNLSGGVGTQYF
-,TRBJ1-1,-,TRBV5-1,13,TGCGCCAGCAGCTTGTTTCAGGGGACTGAAGCTTTCTTT,CASSLFQGTEAFF
-,TRBJ2-3,TRBD1,TRBV29-1,13,TGCAGCGTTCGGACAGGGGTCACAGATACGCAGTATTTT,CSVRTGVTDTQYF
-,TRBJ1-1,-,TRBV5-4,15,TGTGCCAGCAGCTTGCTAACCGTCGAGAACACTGAAGCTTTCTTT,CASSLLTVENTEAFF
-,TRBJ1-4,-,TRBV5-1,16,TGCGCCAGCAGCTCCGGGGGGATCCAATATGATGAAAAACTGTTTTTT,CASSSGGIQYDEKLFF
-,TRBJ1-6,-,TRBV4-1,15,TGCGCCAGCAGCCAAGCGCAGGGGCGCAATTCACCCCTCCACTTT,CASSQAQGRNSPLHF
-,TRBJ2-7,TRBD1,TRBV10-3,13,TGTGCCATCGGGACAGGGGGAACCGGCGAGCAGTACTTC,CAIGTGGTGEQYF
-,TRBJ1-2,TRBD1,TRBV5-4,15,TGTGCCAGCAGCTTGCCGCAGGGGGGTAACTATGGCTACACCTTC,CASSLPQGGNYGYTF
-,TRBJ2-1,TRBD2,TRBV19,16,TGTGCCAGTAGTCCGACTAGCGGGGGCTATTACAATGAGCAGTTCTTC,CASSPTSGGYYNEQFF
-,TRBJ2-7,TRBD1,TRBV19,14,TGTGCCAGCACCCCTGGACAGGGAACCTACGAGCAGTACTTC,CASTPGQGTYEQYF
-,TRBJ2-7,-,TRBV13,12,TGTGCCAGCAGCGGGGCAGGTTACGAGCAGTACTTC,CASSGAGYEQYF
-,TRBJ2-1,TRBD1,TRBV9,16,TGTGCCAGCAGCGTAGACCTGGGACAGGGGGTGCCTGAGCAGTTCTTC,CASSVDLGQGVPEQFF